The clone carrying this T cell receptor beta chain was counted many times. Its target is unknown. A sample of blood taken at first hyperthyroidism diagnosis preceded any ophthalmopathy symptoms. Germline assignment: CDR1 DFQATT and CDR2 SNEGSKA (reference sequence). After removal of 7 bases from V and 1 base from J, the junction contained 3 bases not matched to a gene. This CDR3 spans 12 amino acids. These data belong to a study of T cells in Graves' hyperthyroidism and ophthalmopathy. Regarding the study as a whole: Expanded thyroid clonotypes (above 0.001) were mostly also found in blood. Using 13 V-J features, a model discriminated ophthalmopathy from stable hyperthyroidism.

Authors of the study amplified TCR beta CDR3 regions from RNA transcripts. First-round RT-PCR with HTBI primers amplified the TCR CDR3 region. TCRdb recomputed calls from the multiplex PCR reads with MiXCR, one row per CDR3 protein. This table holds over 700,000 distinct CDR3 sequences, roughly a sixth found once. The source of this sequence is a woman aged 50 to 60 with Graves' hyperthyroidism that later progressed to Graves' ophthalmopathy. The J gene is TRBJ1-1, the V gene TRBV20-1; 7 bases are shared with TRBD1. Sequencing was carried out using blood. Written as DNA, the CDR3 is TGCAGTGTTGGGACAGAGAACACTGAAGCTTTCTTT. This translates into CSVGTENTEAFF.